Presented here are 10 T cell receptor beta chains from one specimen sequenced in a study of T cells after yellow fever vaccination. TCRdb analysed the 5' RACE reads with MiXCR anew, one entry per CDR3 protein. The sample includes about 350,000 distinct CDR3 sequences, 8% to 9.5% of them seen just once. The sample was PBMCs, taken about 49 days after the first yellow fever vaccination. Every receptor here comes from a man aged 18 to 29 who received the YFV17D yellow fever vaccine.

This clonotype was found a few times. The chain recombines TRBV29-1 with TRBJ1-4; 8 positions agree with TRBD1. CDR1 is SQVTM, CDR2 ANQGSEA, per germline. V shed 1 base and J 6 bases; nucleotides not matched to a gene: 4. The CDR3 totals 14 residues. Here the CDR3 reads CSVEGTGYDEKLFF. The CDR3 DNA reads as TGCAGCGTTGAAGGGACAGGGTACGATGAAAAACTGTTTTTT. Full variable domain (remainder filled in from reference TRBV29-1 and TRBJ1-4): SAVISQKPSRDICQRGTSLTIQCQVDSQVTMMFWYRQQPGQSLTLIATANQGSEATYESGFVIDKFPISRPNLTFSTLTVSNMSPEDSSIYLCSVEGTGYDEKLFFGSGTQLSVL.

This clonotype came up a few times. The gene calls are TRBV4-1 and TRBJ2-4, with D possibly TRBD1 on 5 matching bases. Trimming removed 3 bases at V and 0 bases at J, with 9 bases between. CDR1 and CDR2 (germline): MGHRA, YSYEKL. The CDR3 is 15 residues long. The DNA of the CDR3 is TGCGCCAGCAGCCAGCCGACAGTAGCCAAAAACATTCAGTACTTC. It yields the protein CASSQPTVAKNIQYF.

CDR3 sequence: CASSLPGQAYGTDTQYF. The CDR3 DNA reads TGTGCCAGCAGCCTCCCCGGACAGGCCTATGGGACAGATACGCAGTATTTT. The V call is TRBV6-2 or TRBV6-3, the J call TRBJ2-3; 7 nucleotides line up with TRBD1. Per the germline V gene, CDR1 is MNHEY and CDR2 is SVGEGT. Losses at the gene ends were 6 bases for V and 3 bases for J; bases not matched to a gene: 15. The CDR3 totals 17 residues.

V usage is TRBV6-5 and J usage is TRBJ1-1; D is possibly TRBD1 (5 bases). Trimming stripped 2 bases from V and 7 bases from J, with 17 bases between. In germline, CDR1 is MNHEY, CDR2 SVGAGI. This CDR3 has 15 residues. CDR3 DNA: TGTGCCAGCAGTTACGGGGCAGGGCCCCTCAATGAAGCTTTCTTT. Its translation: CASSYGAGPLNEAFF.

The V gene is TRBV5-1, the J gene TRBJ1-4; no reliable D call. CDR3 length equals 14 residues. From germline, CDR1 is SGHRS and CDR2 YFSETQ. Deletions cut 3 bases from V and 5 bases from J, with 11 bases between. The CDR3 region is CASSSGQMNEKLFF. The CDR3 DNA reads as TGCGCCAGCAGCTCTGGGCAGATGAATGAAAAACTGTTTTTT.

This clonotype was seen more than once but under ten times. V is TRBV7-2 and J is TRBJ2-3; tentative D call: TRBD1 (5 bases). The CDR3 sequence is 14 residues long. The germline gives CDR1 SGHTA, CDR2 FQGNSA. Trimming stripped 5 bases from V and 6 bases from J, with 15 bases between. The CDR3 DNA sequence: TGTGCCAGCAGCCAGGGCCTTGCCCGGGATACGCAGTATTTT. It codes for CASSQGLARDTQYF.

V gene TRBV6-5 combines with J gene TRBJ1-6; TRBD1 agrees at 10 bases. CDR3 length: 15 amino acids. CDR1 is MNHEY, CDR2 SVGAGI, per germline. V shed 2 bases, J shed 8 bases, and the junction held 3 bases outside the gene matches. Here the CDR3 DNA reads TGTGCCAGCAGTTACCTGACAGGGGGCGATTCACCCCTCCACTTT. Translation: CASSYLTGGDSPLHF.

This clonotype was seen a few times. This chain connects TRBV20-1 to TRBJ1-1, with D possibly TRBD1 on 6 matching bases. The V end lost 6 bases, the J end lost 1 base, and 12 bases lay between the germline ends. Germline loops: CDR1 DFQATT, CDR2 SNEGSKA (reference sequence). CDR3 length equals 13 residues. The DNA for the CDR3 is TGCAGTGCAGCGACAGGTCAGAACACTGAAGCTTTCTTT. Encoded protein: CSAATGQNTEAFF.

This clonotype came up a few times. J is TRBJ1-1 and V is TRBV11-2; no clear D. Germline V gene data show CDR1 as SGHAT and CDR2 as FQNNGV. The CDR3 contains 16 residues. The V and J ends lost 4 bases and 0 bases respectively, with 15 bases between them. The CDR3 loop is CASSSLWAGMNTEAFF. In DNA form, the CDR3 reads TGTGCCAGCAGCTCCCTTTGGGCAGGAATGAACACTGAAGCTTTCTTT. The complete variable domain, with remaining parts taken from reference TRBV11-2 and TRBJ1-1, reads EAGVAQSPRYKIIEKRQSVAFWCNPISGHATLYWYQQILGQGPKLLIQFQNNGVVDDSQLPKDRFSAERLKGVDSTLKIQPAKLEDSAVYLCASSSLWAGMNTEAFFGQGTRLTVV.

This clonotype was picked up a small number of times. This chain joins TRBV19 and TRBJ1-1, with D tentatively TRBD1 (5 bases). Germline-derived CDR1 and CDR2 are LNHDA and SQIVND (reference sequence). The CDR3 length is 18 residues. The V end was cut by 2 bases, the J end by 0 bases, with 19 bases between. CDR3 DNA sequence: TGTGCCAGTAGTATATTCGCGGGACGACGGTCGGTGAACACTGAAGCTTTCTTT. Translating it yields CASSIFAGRRSVNTEAFF.